This TCR beta chain was found in a study of blood T cell repertoires in COVID-19. Study-level information: Sites across the United States, Italy and Spain contributed samples from acute and convalescent COVID-19. PBMCs, B-cell-depleted T cells, or T cells provided the cDNA or gDNA that made up the material.

The CDR3 is made up of 14 amino acids, end residues included. Germline values: CDR1 SNHLY, CDR2 FYNNEI. Under the authors' procedure: Amplification of reference gene primers provided the estimated nucleated cell counts. Some clones are missing from TCRdb's copy, which holds only in-frame ones; the method was immunoSEQ multiplex PCR. The D gene and trimming were derived from the DNA, and the V and J assignments and clone size from that table. The top ten clones hold over 3.5% of a sample with about 250,000 clones, 80% to 90% of them seen once. Comment on this clone: The DNA is omitted, as the CDR3 cannot be located on it reliably, and the CDR3 follows TCRdb's listing.

This rearrangement joins TRBV2 to TRBJ1-2; the tabulated D call, TRBD1, remains unverified against the DNA. Sequencing input: peripheral blood. This clonotype was obtained from a woman between 70 and 85 years old with acute or convalescent COVID-19. This CDR3 is CASSVGMGSRGMPF.